These 8 T cell receptor beta chains were sequenced from one sample in a study of PD-1 blockade in mismatch repair-deficient tumors. TCRdb keeps only in-frame clones here, not all; method: immunoSEQ multiplex PCR. Altogether around 23,000 clones are present, 75% to 85% being singletons, with the ten largest covering around 20%. This material consisted of peripheral blood, taken 12 weeks after starting pembrolizumab. These receptors all stem from an adult with mismatch repair-deficient cancer.

The chain recombines TRBV10-3 with TRBJ2-1; 8 nucleotides agree with TRBD2. From germline, CDR1 is ENHRY and CDR2 SYGVKD. The CDR3 runs to 16 residues. The V gene end was trimmed by 2 bases and the J gene end by 5 bases; junction bases not matched to a gene: 8. CDR3 bases: TGTGCCATCAGTGAGACCTCGGGAGGGGTAGACAATGAGCAGTTCTTC. This translates into CAISETSGGVDNEQFF.

This chain uses TRBV4-1 with TRBJ2-4, with D perhaps TRBD1 or TRBD2 (5 bases each). From germline, CDR1 is MGHRA and CDR2 YSYEKL. CDR3 length: 15 amino acids. Deletions cut 1 base from V and 1 base from J, with 8 bases between. This CDR3 reads CASSQAEGAKNIQYF. Written as DNA, the CDR3 is TGCGCCAGCAGCCAAGCAGAGGGGGCCAAAAACATTCAGTACTTC.

The rearrangement joins TRBV18 to TRBJ2-2; 7 bases match TRBD2. CDR1 and CDR2 (germline): KGHSH, LQKENI. Trimming took 3 bases from V and 1 from J; bases not matched to a gene: 5. The CDR3 is 16 amino acids. The CDR3 bases are TGTGCCAGCTCACCCCGGGCGGGGGTGAACACCGGGGAGCTGTTTTTT. This codes for CASSPRAGVNTGELFF.

The chain couples TRBV4-1 to TRBJ2-3; a weak D match, TRBD2 (5 bases). This CDR3 is 17 amino acids long. Germline CDR1 is MGHRA and CDR2 is YSYEKL. The V gene lost 1 base and the J gene lost 0 bases, with 14 bases spanning the gap. The CDR3 DNA sequence: TGCGCCAGCAGCCAAGTTGAGGGCGGACCCAGCACAGATACGCAGTATTTT. Protein: CASSQVEGGPSTDTQYF.

This chain uses TRBV19 with TRBJ1-2; perhaps TRBD1 as D (6 bases). Germline V CDR1 and CDR2: LNHDA, SQIVND (reference sequence). Trimming cost V 2 bases and J 11 bases, with 15 bases left between them. This CDR3 comprises 13 residues. CDR3 coding DNA: TGTGCCAGTAGTATAAAGGCGGACAGAAAGTACACCTTC. Translation gives CASSIKADRKYTF. The full variable domain, completed using reference TRBV19 and TRBJ1-2, is DGGITQSPKYLFRKEGQNVTLSCEQNLNHDAMYWYRQDPGQGLRLIYYSQIVNDFQKGDIAEGYSVSREKKESFPLTVTSAQKNPTAFYLCASSIKADRKYTFGSGTRLTVV.

The gene calls are TRBV11-3 and TRBJ2-5; maybe TRBD2 (5 bases). V was pared by 6 bases and J by 5 bases, with 19 bases between. The CDR3 is made up of 15 amino acids. CDR1 is SGHNT and CDR2 is YENEEA in the germline V gene. CDR3: CASSFLPRGSETQYF. CDR3 sequence (DNA): TGTGCCAGCAGTTTCCTCCCTCGGGGAAGCGAGACCCAGTACTTC.

This clone was recorded a few times. The chain has TRBV19 and TRBJ2-7, with 9 bases lining up with TRBD1. The CDR3 covers 11 residues. The trim removed 9 bases at V and 6 bases at J, leaving 3 bases unmatched. Germline V gene data show CDR1 as LNHDA and CDR2 as SQIVND (reference sequence). The CDR3 nucleotides read TGTGCCAGCACAGGGGGCTCCGAGCAGTACTTC. Translating gives CASTGGSEQYF.

The chain links TRBV19 to TRBJ2-7; 9 bases fit TRBD2. The CDR3 extends over 17 amino acids. Germline V gene data show CDR1 as LNHDA and CDR2 as SQIVND (reference sequence). The junction had 14 bases not matched to a gene; V was cut back by 4 bases and J by 4 bases. The CDR3 region is CASSTKRLAGPYYEQYF. The CDR3 DNA sequence: TGTGCCAGTAGTACGAAGAGGCTAGCGGGGCCCTATTACGAGCAGTACTTC. The full variable domain, with the rest looked up from reference TRBV19 and TRBJ2-7, is DGGITQSPKYLFRKEGQNVTLSCEQNLNHDAMYWYRQDPGQGLRLIYYSQIVNDFQKGDIAEGYSVSREKKESFPLTVTSAQKNPTAFYLCASSTKRLAGPYYEQYFGPGTRLTVT.